This paragraph reports one T cell receptor (beta chain). As yet, its antigen is unknown. The sample originates from a study of shared clonotypes between healthy human individuals. This CDR3 is built from 19 residues. For genomic DNA, unsorted samples relied on tens of millions of PBMCs. Points from the study as a whole: Clonotype sharing among donors likely depends on sequencing depth.

The authors' processing: Because ImmunoSEQ provided only junction sequences with no quality scores, the filtering differed. The assay was immunoSEQ multiplex PCR, and TCRdb's table has in-frame clones only and misses some. V and J calls and clone size are as listed in that table; D and trimming were resolved from the DNA. The table lists about 490,000 clones, approximately 80% of them singletons. This rearrangement joins TRBV12-2 to TRBJ2-6; whether TRBD1, the table's D call, matches the DNA was not checked. TRBV12-2 is noted as a pseudogene. Sequencing used PBMCs. The TCR sequence derives from a woman aged 40 to 50 in good health. Some clones in this sample may be carry-over from other donors' samples. CDR3 protein: CASRLAPQGDPSGANVLTF. The CDR3 DNA reads TGTGCAAGTCGCTTAGCGCCCCAGGGTGACCCCTCTGGGGCCAACGTCCTGACTTTC.